A selection of T cell receptor beta chains follows, all from one sample in a study of T cells in Graves' hyperthyroidism and ophthalmopathy. TCRdb recomputed calls from the multiplex PCR reads with MiXCR, one row per CDR3 protein. Of approximately 560,000 distinct CDR3 sequences listed, more than 45% are singletons. The sequencing input was peripheral blood or thyroid tissue (not recorded which). These receptors came from a woman under 30 with Graves' hyperthyroidism. CDR3s include the opening cysteine and the closing phenylalanine or tryptophan. Fields, in order: clone size, V gene, J gene, D gene, CDR3 protein, CDR3 DNA. D genes are given only for firm matches. The listing skips clone size in some rows; elsewhere it reads once, few, many or a size class.

few	TRBV20-1	TRBJ2-7	.	CSAKTPSSYEQYF	TGCAGTGCTAAGACCCCGAGCTCCTACGAGCAGTACTTC
.	TRBV7-7	TRBJ2-1	.	CASSRGADNEQFF	TGTGCCAGCAGCCGTGGGGCGGACAATGAGCAGTTCTTC
few	TRBV20-1	TRBJ2-2	.	CSARDQGGFDTGELFF	TGCAGTGCTAGAGACCAGGGGGGTTTCGACACCGGGGAGCTGTTTTTT
once	TRBV6-1	TRBJ1-2	.	CASNTDNYGYTF	TGTGCCAGCAACACGGACAACTATGGCTACACCTTC
few	TRBV20-1	TRBJ1-4	TRBD1	CSARVVGQGEKLFF	TGCAGTGCTAGAGTGGTGGGACAGGGTGAAAAACTGTTTTTT
.	TRBV2	TRBJ1-2	TRBD1	CASGTGGAGRYGYTF	TGTGCCAGCGGGACAGGGGGCGCGGGCCGCTATGGCTACACCTTC
.	TRBV7-2	TRBJ2-5	TRBD1	CATNTRTGETQYF	TGTGCCACCAACACCAGGACAGGGGAGACCCAGTACTTC
.	TRBV20-1	TRBJ2-2	.	CSASGNGELFF	TGCAGTGCTAGCGGGAACGGGGAGCTGTTTTTT
.	TRBV25-1	TRBJ1-4	.	CATETASGEKLFF	TGTGCTACCGAGACGGCCTCGGGGGAAAAACTGTTTTTT
many	TRBV25-1	TRBJ1-2	.	CASSEGRANLYGYTF	TGTGCCAGCAGTGAGGGCCGAGCTAACCTTTATGGCTACACCTTC
.	TRBV10-3	TRBJ2-2	.	CAITQGGADTGELFF	TGTGCCATCACCCAAGGGGGAGCGGACACCGGGGAGCTGTTTTTT
.	TRBV7-8	TRBJ1-2	.	CASSSLGTVNYGYTF	TGTGCCAGCAGCTCCCTCGGGACTGTTAACTATGGCTACACCTTC
.	TRBV2	TRBJ2-2	.	CASKDREDTGELFF	TGTGCCAGCAAAGACAGGGAGGACACCGGGGAGCTGTTTTTT
many	TRBV24-1	TRBJ1-6	.	CATSDGIANSPLHF	TGTGCCACCAGTGATGGGATCGCTAATTCACCCCTCCACTTT
few	TRBV7-9	TRBJ1-1	.	CASSDWGMNTEAFF	TGTGCCAGCAGCGACTGGGGAATGAACACTGAAGCTTTCTTT
.	TRBV7-9	TRBJ2-2	.	CASSYWGTGELFF	TGTGCCAGCAGTTATTGGGGCACCGGGGAGCTGTTTTTT
once	TRBV7-8	TRBJ2-5	.	CASSKGRGETQYF	TGTGCCAGCAGCAAGGGACGGGGAGAGACCCAGTACTTC
once	TRBV7-2	TRBJ2-7	.	CASSLVGGTYEQYF	TGTGCCAGCAGTTTAGTGGGCGGGACCTACGAGCAGTACTTC
.	TRBV2	TRBJ1-5	.	CASSLGPSYQPQHF	TGTGCCAGCAGCTTAGGTCCATCCTATCAGCCCCAGCATTTT
many	TRBV15	TRBJ2-7	.	CATTVDLRTEQYF	TGTGCCACCACCGTAGACTTGAGGACGGAGCAGTACTTC
.	TRBV25-1	TRBJ2-5	TRBD2	CASSEWGGGSGETQYF	TGTGCCAGCAGTGAATGGGGGGGAGGGAGCGGTGAGACCCAGTACTTC
few	TRBV7-8	TRBJ2-7	TRBD2	CASSLVGGVEQYF	TGTGCCAGCAGCTTAGTGGGGGGGGTCGAGCAGTACTTC